This is a list of T cell receptor beta chains from one sample in a study of vaccination and CD4 T cells after COVID-19. For these receptors, no antigen is known. TCRdb analysed the PCR reads with MiXCR anew, one entry per CDR3 protein. The sample consists of about 16,000 distinct CDR3 sequences, roughly half of them appearing once. The sequenced sample was CD4+ T cells from blood, cultured in vitro, obtained about 7 months after SARS-CoV-2 vaccination. These receptors were taken from a human donor who had recovered from COVID-19. Each CDR3 is given with its conserved first and last residue. Each record gives: V gene, CDR3 protein.

TRBV6-4	CASSQGPYQETQYF
TRBV4-2	CASSQVGRSEETQYF
TRBV7-9	CASSVRGDIQYF
TRBV20-1	CSAEGDRAYEQYF
TRBV20-1	CSLPGGSDSYNEQFF
TRBV6-5	CASSFGRGIMDEQFF
TRBV20-1	CSARPGNSNQPQHF
TRBV11-3	CASSSKMGGRAKNIQYF
TRBV7-9	CASSWLQEGTDTQYF
TRBV7-6	CASSLAWSGNNEQFF
TRBV7-8	CASSPEENSPLHF
TRBV7-2	CASRLNGVTEETQYF
TRBV2	CASSSRLQETQYF
TRBV10-1	CASSVSGANVLTF
TRBV7-2	CASSPQGARGHTQYF
TRBV15	CATSRASGGAPRETQYF
TRBV5-1	CASSRRLAGDNEQFF
TRBV12-3/TRBV12-4	CASSPGTKGRSYEQYF
TRBV5-4	CASSPAGTNYEQYF
TRBV20-1	CSARARRAGGNSPLHF
TRBV10-3	CAISEGTVQETQYF
TRBV19	CASSPGGLASGTEAFF
TRBV20-1	CSASARGFGTQYF
TRBV25-1	CASSKPGRPYGYTF
TRBV19	CASDPWGGDGDTQYF
TRBV27	CASSLLGRGNSPLHF
TRBV27	CASTITSIGTINYGYTF
TRBV20-1	CSATRQNTEAFF
TRBV6-5	CASSYSTGELFF
TRBV10-3	CAISDQDRVRVTDSYEQYF
TRBV7-8	CASSLASRSVEQYF
TRBV7-6	CASSRSGGVETQYF
TRBV20-1	CSAEDERRLQETQYF
TRBV7-2	CASSWGGTSGYNEQFF
TRBV20-1	CSAIFRYDQIGTEAFF
TRBV20-1	CSAPGLTTDTQYF
TRBV11-2	CASSPSSGFGQPQHF
TRBV7-9	CASSLEARGYTF
TRBV20-1	CSARRLQGNSYEQYF
TRBV7-2	CASSFVGRDIIQYF
TRBV7-8	CASSLPVKSEQYF
TRBV6-1	CASSESGHREQFF
TRBV6-1	CASRTGTGSNQPQHF
TRBV6-2/TRBV6-3	CASSYSSSLTSGRYEQYF
TRBV28	CASSQFQGAYEQYF
TRBV4-1	CASNPRPGIYGYTF
TRBV10-3	CAISMGQGALETQYF
TRBV7-2	CASSLAGQGKRYF
TRBV7-8	CASSLGSGLTEAFF
TRBV20-1	CSARQTVGDTQYF
TRBV10-3	CAITPGTGVSYEQYF
TRBV5-1	CASSLDAGPQETQYF
TRBV6-1	CASRPGQGRTDTQYF
TRBV15	CATSTRTEQFF